The T cell receptor beta chain under discussion was sequenced for a study of blood T cell repertoires in COVID-19. Profiled with immunoSEQ multiplex PCR; TCRdb holds only in-frame clones, not every one. The table has 25,000 to 35,000 clones, about 88% seen once. V trimming: 7 bases; J trimming: 3 bases; junction bases outside the gene matches: 2. The CDR3 spans 14 residues. In germline, CDR1 is SEHNR, CDR2 FQNEAQ (reference sequence). This chain joins TRBV7-9 and TRBJ2-2, with 10 bases lining up with TRBD2. The origin of this receptor is a human donor in a cohort sampled during active COVID-19. The sequenced sample was peripheral blood. For the CDR3, the DNA is TGTGCCAGCAAGCGGGGGGGTGACACCGGGGAGCTGTTTTTT. It translates to CASKRGGDTGELFF.